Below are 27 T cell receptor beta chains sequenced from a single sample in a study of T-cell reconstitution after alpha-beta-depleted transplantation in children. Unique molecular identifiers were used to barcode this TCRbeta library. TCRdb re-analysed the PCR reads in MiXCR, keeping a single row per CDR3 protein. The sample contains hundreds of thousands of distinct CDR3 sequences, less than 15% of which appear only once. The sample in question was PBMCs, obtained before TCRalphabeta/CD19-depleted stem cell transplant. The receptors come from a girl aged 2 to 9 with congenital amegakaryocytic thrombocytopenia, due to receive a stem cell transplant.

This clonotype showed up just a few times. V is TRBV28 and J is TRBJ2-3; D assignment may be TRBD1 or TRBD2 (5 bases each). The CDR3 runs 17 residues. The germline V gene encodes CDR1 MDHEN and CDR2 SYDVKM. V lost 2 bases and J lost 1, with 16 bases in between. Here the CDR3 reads CASSLDPVGTGTDTQYF. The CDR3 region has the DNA TGTGCCAGCAGTTTAGACCCCGTCGGGACCGGCACAGATACGCAGTATTTT.

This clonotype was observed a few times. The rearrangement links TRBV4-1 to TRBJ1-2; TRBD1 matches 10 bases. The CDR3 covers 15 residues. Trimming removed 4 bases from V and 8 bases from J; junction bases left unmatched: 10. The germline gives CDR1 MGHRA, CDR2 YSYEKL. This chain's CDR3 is CASSPTGTGVGGYTF. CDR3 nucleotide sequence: TGCGCCAGCAGCCCCACCGGGACAGGGGTCGGCGGCTACACCTTC.

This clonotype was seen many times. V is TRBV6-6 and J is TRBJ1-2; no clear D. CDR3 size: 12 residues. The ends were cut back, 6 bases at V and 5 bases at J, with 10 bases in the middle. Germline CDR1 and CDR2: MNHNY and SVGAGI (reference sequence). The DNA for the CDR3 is TGTGCCAGCAGCCCCACTTTTTATGGCTACACCTTC. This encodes CASSPTFYGYTF.

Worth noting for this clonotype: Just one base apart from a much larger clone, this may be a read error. CDR3: CATSRDQGSCYEAFF. The CDR3 bases are TGTGCCACCAGCAGAGATCAGGGGTCCTGTTATGAAGCTTTCTTT. This sequence joins TRBV15 and TRBJ1-1; weak D call: TRBD1 (6 bases). The length of the CDR3 is 15 residues. V lost 0 bases and J 7 bases, leaving 15 bases between the germline ends. Germline V gene lookup returns CDR1 LNHNV and CDR2 YYDKDF (reference sequence).

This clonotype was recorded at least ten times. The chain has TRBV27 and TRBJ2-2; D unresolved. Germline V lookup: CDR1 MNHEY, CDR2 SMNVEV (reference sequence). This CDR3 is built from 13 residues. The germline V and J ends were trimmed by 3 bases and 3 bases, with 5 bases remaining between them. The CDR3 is CASSLYDTGELFF. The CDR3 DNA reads TGTGCCAGCAGTTTGTACGACACCGGGGAGCTGTTTTTT.

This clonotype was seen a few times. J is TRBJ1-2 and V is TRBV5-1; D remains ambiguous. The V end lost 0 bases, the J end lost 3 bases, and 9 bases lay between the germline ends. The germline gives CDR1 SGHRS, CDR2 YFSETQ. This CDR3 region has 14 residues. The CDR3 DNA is TGCGCCAGCAGCTTGGTGTCGGAACACTATGGCTACACCTTC. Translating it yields CASSLVSEHYGYTF.

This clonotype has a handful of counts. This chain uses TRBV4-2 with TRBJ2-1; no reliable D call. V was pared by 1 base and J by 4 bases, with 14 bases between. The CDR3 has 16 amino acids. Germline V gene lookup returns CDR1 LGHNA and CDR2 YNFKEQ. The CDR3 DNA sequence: TGTGCCAGCAGCCAAGCAATTGGGCTACCTTACAATGAGCAGTTCTTC. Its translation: CASSQAIGLPYNEQFF.

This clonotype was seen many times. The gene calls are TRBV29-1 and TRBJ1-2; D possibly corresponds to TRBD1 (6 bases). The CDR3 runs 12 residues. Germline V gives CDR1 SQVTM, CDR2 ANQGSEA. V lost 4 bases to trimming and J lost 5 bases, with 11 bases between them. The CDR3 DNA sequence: TGCAGCGTTGGGGGGGGACAATATGGCTACACCTTC. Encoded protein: CSVGGGQYGYTF.

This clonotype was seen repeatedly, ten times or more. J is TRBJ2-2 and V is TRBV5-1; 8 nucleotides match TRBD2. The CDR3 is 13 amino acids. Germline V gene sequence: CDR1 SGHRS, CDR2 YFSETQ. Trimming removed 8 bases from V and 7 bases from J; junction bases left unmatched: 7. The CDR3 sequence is CASRTSSGGELFF. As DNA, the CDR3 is TGCGCCAGTCGGACTAGCTCGGGCGGGGAGCTGTTTTTT.

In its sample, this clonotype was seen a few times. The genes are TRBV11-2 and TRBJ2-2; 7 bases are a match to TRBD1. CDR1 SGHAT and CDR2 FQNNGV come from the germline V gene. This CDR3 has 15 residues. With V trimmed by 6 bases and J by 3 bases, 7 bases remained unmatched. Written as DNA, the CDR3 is TGTGCCAGCAGATTAACGGGACAGTACACCGGGGAGCTGTTTTTT. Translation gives CASRLTGQYTGELFF.

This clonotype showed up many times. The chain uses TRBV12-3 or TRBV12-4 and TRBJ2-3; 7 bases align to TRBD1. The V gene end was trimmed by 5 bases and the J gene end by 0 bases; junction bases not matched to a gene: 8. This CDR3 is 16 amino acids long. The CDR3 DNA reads TGTGCCAGCAGTCTTCGACAGGGTCCTAGCACAGATACGCAGTATTTT. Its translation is CASSLRQGPSTDTQYF.

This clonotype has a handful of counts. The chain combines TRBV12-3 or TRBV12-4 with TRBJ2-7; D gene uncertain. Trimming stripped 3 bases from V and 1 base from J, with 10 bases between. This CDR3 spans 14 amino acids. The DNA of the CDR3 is TGTGCCAGCAGTTTCCAGCGACCTTCCTACGAGCAGTACTTC. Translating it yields CASSFQRPSYEQYF.

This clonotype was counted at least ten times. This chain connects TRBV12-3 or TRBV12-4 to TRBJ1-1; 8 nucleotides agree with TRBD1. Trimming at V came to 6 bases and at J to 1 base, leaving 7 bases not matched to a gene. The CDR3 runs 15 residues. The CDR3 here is CASRLTGTGNTEAFF. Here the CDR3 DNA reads TGTGCCAGCAGGCTAACCGGGACAGGGAACACTGAAGCTTTCTTT.

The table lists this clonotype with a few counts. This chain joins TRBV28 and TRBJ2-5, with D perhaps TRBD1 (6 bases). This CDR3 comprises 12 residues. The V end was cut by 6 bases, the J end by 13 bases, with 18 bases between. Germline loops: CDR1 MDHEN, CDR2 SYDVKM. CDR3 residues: CASRPNPGHWYF. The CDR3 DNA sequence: TGTGCCAGCAGACCAAATCCGGGACACTGGTACTTC.

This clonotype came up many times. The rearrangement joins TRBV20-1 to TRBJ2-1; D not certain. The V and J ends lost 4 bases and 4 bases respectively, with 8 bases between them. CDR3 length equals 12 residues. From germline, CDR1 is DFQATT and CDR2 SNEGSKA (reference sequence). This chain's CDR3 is CSAIRAYNEQFF. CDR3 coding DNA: TGCAGTGCTATCCGGGCTTACAATGAGCAGTTCTTC.

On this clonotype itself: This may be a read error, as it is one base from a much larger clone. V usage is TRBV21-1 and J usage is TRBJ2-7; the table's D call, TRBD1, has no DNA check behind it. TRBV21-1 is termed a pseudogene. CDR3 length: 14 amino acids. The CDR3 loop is CASSPRDIRYEQYF. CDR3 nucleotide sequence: TGTGCCAGCAGCCCCCGGGACATCCGCTACGAGCAGTACTTC.

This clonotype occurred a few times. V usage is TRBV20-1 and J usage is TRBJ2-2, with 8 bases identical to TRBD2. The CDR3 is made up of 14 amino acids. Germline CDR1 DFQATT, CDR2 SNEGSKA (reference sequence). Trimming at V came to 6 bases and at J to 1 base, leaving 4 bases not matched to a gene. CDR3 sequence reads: CSAKTSVNTGELFF. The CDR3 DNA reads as TGCAGTGCCAAGACTAGCGTGAACACCGGGGAGCTGTTTTTT.

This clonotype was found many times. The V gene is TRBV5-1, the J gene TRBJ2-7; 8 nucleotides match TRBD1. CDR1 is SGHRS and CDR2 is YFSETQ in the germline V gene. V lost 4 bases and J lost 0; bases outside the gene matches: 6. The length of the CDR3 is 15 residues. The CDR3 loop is CASSTTGVLSYEQYF. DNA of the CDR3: TGCGCCAGCAGCACGACAGGGGTCCTCTCCTACGAGCAGTACTTC.

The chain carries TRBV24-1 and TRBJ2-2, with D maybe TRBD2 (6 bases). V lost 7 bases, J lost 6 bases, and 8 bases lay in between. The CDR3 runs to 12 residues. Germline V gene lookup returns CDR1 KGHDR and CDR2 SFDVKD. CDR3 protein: CATRAGPGELFF. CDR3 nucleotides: TGTGCCACCAGAGCGGGTCCCGGGGAGCTGTTTTTT.

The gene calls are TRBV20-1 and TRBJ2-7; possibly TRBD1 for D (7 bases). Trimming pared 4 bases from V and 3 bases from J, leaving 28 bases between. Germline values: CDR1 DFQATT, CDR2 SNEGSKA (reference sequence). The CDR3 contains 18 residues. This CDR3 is CSAISGGRGTTPVYEQYF. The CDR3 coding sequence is TGCAGTGCTATCTCCGGGGGCAGGGGGACCACGCCTGTCTACGAGCAGTACTTC.

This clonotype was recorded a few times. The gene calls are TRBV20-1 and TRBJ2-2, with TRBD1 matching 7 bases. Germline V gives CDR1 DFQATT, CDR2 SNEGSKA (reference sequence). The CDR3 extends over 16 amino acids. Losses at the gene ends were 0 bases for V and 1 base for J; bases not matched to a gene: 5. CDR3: CSARDPGTENTGELFF. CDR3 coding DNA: TGCAGTGCTAGAGACCCCGGGACAGAGAACACCGGGGAGCTGTTTTTT.

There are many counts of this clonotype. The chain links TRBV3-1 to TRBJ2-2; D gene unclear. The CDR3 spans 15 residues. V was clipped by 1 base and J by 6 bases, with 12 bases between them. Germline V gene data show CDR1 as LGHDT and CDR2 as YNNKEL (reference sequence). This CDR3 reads CASSQGPNGAGELFF. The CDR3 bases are TGTGCCAGCAGCCAAGGACCCAACGGCGCCGGGGAGCTGTTTTTT.

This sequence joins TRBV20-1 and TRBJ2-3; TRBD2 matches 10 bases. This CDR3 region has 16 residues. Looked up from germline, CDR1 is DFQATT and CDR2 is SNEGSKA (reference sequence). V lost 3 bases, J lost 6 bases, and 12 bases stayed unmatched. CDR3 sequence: CSARPSGGARGDTQYF. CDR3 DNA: TGCAGTGCTAGGCCAAGCGGGGGGGCAAGGGGCGATACGCAGTATTTT.

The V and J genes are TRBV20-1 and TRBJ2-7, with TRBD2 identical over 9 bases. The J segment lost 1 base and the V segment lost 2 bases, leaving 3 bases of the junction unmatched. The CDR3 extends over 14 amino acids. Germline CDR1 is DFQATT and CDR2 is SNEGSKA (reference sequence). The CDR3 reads CSARLAGLSYEQYF. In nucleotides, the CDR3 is TGCAGTGCTAGACTAGCGGGACTTTCCTACGAGCAGTACTTC.

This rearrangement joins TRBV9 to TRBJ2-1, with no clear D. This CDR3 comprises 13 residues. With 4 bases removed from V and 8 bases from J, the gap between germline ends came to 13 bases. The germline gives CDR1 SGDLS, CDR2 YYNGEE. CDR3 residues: CASSPESGDEQFF. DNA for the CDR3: TGTGCCAGCAGCCCCGAATCTGGGGATGAGCAGTTCTTC. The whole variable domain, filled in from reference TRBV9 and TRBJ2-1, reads DSGVTQTPKHLITATGQRVTLRCSPRSGDLSVYWYQQSLDQGLQFLIQYYNGEERAKGNILERFSAQQFPDLHSELNLSSLELGDSALYFCASSPESGDEQFFGPGTRLTVL.

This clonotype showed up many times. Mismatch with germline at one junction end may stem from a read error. For the CDR3, the DNA is TGTGCCAGCAGTTTAGGGGTACGAGTCTTTTTT. Residues: CASSLGVRVFF. This rearrangement joins TRBV12-3 or TRBV12-4 to TRBJ1-1, with D unclear. The CDR3 has 11 residues.

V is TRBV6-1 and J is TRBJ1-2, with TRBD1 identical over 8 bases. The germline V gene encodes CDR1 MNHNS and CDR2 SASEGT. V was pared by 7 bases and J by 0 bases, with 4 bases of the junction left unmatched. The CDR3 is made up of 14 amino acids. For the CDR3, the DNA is TGTGCCAGCACCGGACAGGGTGCTAACTATGGCTACACCTTC. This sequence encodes CASTGQGANYGYTF.